These T cell receptor beta chains were read from a single sample in a study of cytomegalovirus exposure and HLA in healthy donors. Profiling relied on immunoSEQ multiplex PCR, and the TCRdb table lists in-frame clones only, not all of them. The sample has about 120,000 clones; approximately 87% are singletons. The source material was PBMCs. These TCRs come from a woman younger than 30 in good health and CMV-seropositive. Each CDR3 is given with its conserved first and last residue. Fields, in order: CDR3 protein, CDR3 DNA, clone size, CDR3 length, V gene, D gene, J gene. A D gene is named only where the DNA matches it firmly. Part of the rows lack a size; the others show once, few, many or a class for expanded clones.

CASSSKAGGRDEQYF,TGTGCCAGTAGTTCAAAAGCGGGAGGGAGGGACGAGCAGTACTTC,few,15,TRBV19,TRBD2,TRBJ2-7
CATSSHWGDNTEAFF,TGTGCCACCAGCAGCCACTGGGGGGACAACACTGAAGCTTTCTTT,NA,15,TRBV15,NA,TRBJ1-1
CASSSIFTGYTF,TGTGCCAGCAGCTCTATATTCACTGGCTACACCTTC,NA,12,TRBV7-2,NA,TRBJ1-2
CASSVVAVNTEAFF,TGTGCCAGCAGCGTGGTCGCGGTGAACACTGAAGCTTTCTTT,few,14,TRBV7-2,NA,TRBJ1-1
CASSALPTGTKNIQYF,TGCGCCAGCAGCGCACTACCGACAGGGACCAAAAACATTCAGTACTTC,NA,16,TRBV5-1,TRBD1,TRBJ2-4
CASRRRFGEQYF,TGTGCCAGTAGGAGGAGGTTTGGTGAGCAGTACTTC,NA,12,TRBV19,NA,TRBJ2-7
CASSPVGTGNGYTF,TGTGCCAGCTCACCGGTCGGGACAGGGAATGGCTACACCTTC,NA,14,TRBV18,TRBD1,TRBJ1-2
CASSEDVGGASYEQYF,TGTGCCAGCAGTGAAGATGTAGGCGGGGCCTCCTACGAGCAGTACTTC,NA,16,TRBV6-1,NA,TRBJ2-7
CASSLWAGGATSGAFF,TGTGCCAGCAGTTTATGGGCGGGGGGCGCAACCTCTGGAGCTTTCTTT,NA,16,TRBV28,NA,TRBJ1-1
CASSLAHHRESNNEQFF,TGTGCCAGCAGCTTAGCCCACCACCGGGAGTCAAACAATGAGCAGTTCTTC,NA,17,TRBV7-9,NA,TRBJ2-1
CAWRYPGRAHGYTF,TGTGCCTGGAGGTACCCGGGCAGGGCTCATGGCTACACCTTC,NA,14,TRBV30,NA,TRBJ1-2
CASRPPVAAAYEQYF,TGTGCCAGCAGACCACCAGTGGCAGCGGCCTACGAGCAGTACTTC,once,15,TRBV6-1,NA,TRBJ2-7
CASSLGGQALYGYTF,TGTGCCAGCAGCTTAGGGGGACAGGCCCTCTATGGCTACACCTTC,NA,15,TRBV13,TRBD1,TRBJ1-2
CSAGTGTNTEAFF,TGCAGCGCTGGGACAGGGACGAACACTGAAGCTTTCTTT,NA,13,TRBV29-1,TRBD1,TRBJ1-1
CASSVLAENTDTQYF,TGTGCCAGCAGCGTACTAGCGGAAAACACAGATACGCAGTATTTT,NA,15,TRBV9,TRBD2,TRBJ2-3
CASSLPGMNTEAFF,TGCGCCAGCAGCTTGCCGGGGATGAACACTGAAGCTTTCTTT,NA,14,TRBV5-1,NA,TRBJ1-1
CASSLVTSWTSNEQFF,TGTGCCAGCAGCTTGGTCACTAGTTGGACCTCCAATGAGCAGTTCTTC,NA,16,TRBV5-6,NA,TRBJ2-1
CASSLRSIPETF,TGTGCCAGCAGCTTAAGATCAATCCCGGAGACCTTC,once,12,TRBV7-9,NA,TRBJ1-2
CASSPPTSPHGDTQYF,TGTGCCAGCTCACCACCGACTAGTCCCCACGGAGATACGCAGTATTTT,NA,16,TRBV18,NA,TRBJ2-3
CASSSRLAGVGEQYF,TGTGCCAGCAGCTCACGACTAGCGGGAGTCGGCGAGCAGTACTTC,NA,15,TRBV5-4,TRBD2,TRBJ2-7
CASSFQGTNEKLFF,TGCGCCAGCAGCTTCCAGGGAACTAATGAAAAACTGTTTTTT,few,14,TRBV5-1,NA,TRBJ1-4
CASTPRTTLYNEQFF,TGTGCCAGCACCCCTAGGACTACCCTCTACAATGAGCAGTTCTTC,NA,15,TRBV2,NA,TRBJ2-1
CASSALDRGNQPQHF,TGTGCCAGCAGCGCCCTTGACAGGGGGAATCAGCCCCAGCATTTT,NA,15,TRBV5-6,TRBD1,TRBJ1-5
CASSPQQGSEQFF,TGTGCTAGCAGCCCCCAACAGGGCTCTGAGCAGTTCTTC,NA,13,TRBV7-7,NA,TRBJ2-1
CASSIAAGIEKLFF,TGTGCCAGTAGTATAGCCGCCGGGATTGAAAAACTGTTTTTT,NA,14,TRBV19,NA,TRBJ1-4
CASSFLITTGRGTGELFF,TGTGCCAGCAGCTTTCTAATAACGACGGGGAGAGGTACCGGGGAGCTGTTTTTT,NA,18,TRBV11-2,NA,TRBJ2-2
CASSFSGYEQYF,TGTGCCAGCAGCTTCTCAGGTTACGAGCAGTACTTC,few,12,TRBV5-4,NA,TRBJ2-7
CASSLSDSNTEAFF,TGTGCCAGCAGTTTATCGGACAGCAACACTGAAGCTTTCTTT,NA,14,TRBV27,NA,TRBJ1-1
CASSPGTGVSYTF,TGTGCCAGCAGCCCTGGGACAGGGGTAAGCTACACCTTC,NA,13,TRBV7-2,TRBD1,TRBJ1-2
CAWRTSGTYEQYF,TGTGCCTGGCGGACTAGCGGCACCTACGAGCAGTACTTC,NA,13,TRBV30,TRBD2,TRBJ2-7
CASSLGTGGWSTEAFF,TGCGCCAGCAGCTTGGGGACAGGGGGATGGAGCACTGAAGCTTTCTTT,NA,16,TRBV5-1,TRBD1,TRBJ1-1
CASSRQVMNTEAFF,TGTGCCAGCAGTCGACAGGTCATGAACACTGAAGCTTTCTTT,NA,14,TRBV6-5,NA,TRBJ1-1
CAVRQGTAYEQYF,TGTGCCGTACGACAGGGAACAGCCTACGAGCAGTACTTC,NA,13,TRBV10-3,TRBD1,TRBJ2-7
CASSSSGGLVGQFF,TGTGCCAGCAGCTCCTCAGGGGGCCTTGTAGGACAGTTCTTC,NA,14,TRBV7-9,TRBD1,TRBJ2-1
CASSLDAAGPYEQYF,TGCGCCAGCAGCTTGGATGCTGCAGGGCCATACGAGCAGTACTTC,NA,15,TRBV5-1,NA,TRBJ2-7
CAWSAPGSGYTF,TGTGCCTGGAGTGCCCCCGGTAGTGGCTACACCTTC,NA,12,TRBV30,NA,TRBJ1-2
CASSLGGESHNSPLHF,TGTGCCAGCTCACTAGGGGGGGAGAGCCATAATTCACCCCTCCACTTT,NA,16,TRBV18,NA,TRBJ1-6
CASRQHKGQYF,TGTGCCAGCAGACAGCATAAAGGGCAGTACTTC,NA,11,TRBV21-1,NA,TRBJ2-7
CASSRDRKETQYF,TGTGCCAGCAGCCGGGACAGGAAAGAGACCCAGTACTTC,NA,13,TRBV11-1,TRBD1,TRBJ2-5
CASSYWGQGTEAFF,TGTGCCAGCAGTTATTGGGGGCAGGGGACTGAAGCTTTCTTT,once,14,TRBV6-5,NA,TRBJ1-1
CASSSPGQGVGYTF,TGTGCCAGTTCGAGCCCGGGACAGGGGGTAGGCTACACCTTC,NA,14,TRBV19,TRBD1,TRBJ1-2
CASSLGGGDEKLFF,TGTGCCAGCAGCTTGGGAGGGGGCGACGAAAAACTGTTTTTT,NA,14,TRBV5-4,TRBD1,TRBJ1-4
CASSFDTVNTEAFF,TGCGCCAGCAGCTTTGACACGGTAAACACTGAAGCTTTCTTT,NA,14,TRBV5-1,NA,TRBJ1-1
CASSEGLAGGLYEQYF,TGTGCCAGCAGTGAAGGGCTAGCGGGAGGGCTCTACGAGCAGTACTTC,NA,16,TRBV2,TRBD2,TRBJ2-7
CASSYPTGELFF,TGTGCCAGCAGTTACCCTACCGGGGAGCTGTTTTTT,NA,12,TRBV6-5,NA,TRBJ2-2
CAWSLTGRNTEAFF,TGTGCCTGGAGTTTGACAGGTCGGAACACTGAAGCTTTCTTT,NA,14,TRBV30,NA,TRBJ1-1
CASSPGTGGPDTQYF,TGCGCCAGCAGCCCCGGGACAGGGGGCCCAGATACGCAGTATTTT,NA,15,TRBV4-1,TRBD1,TRBJ2-3
CASSLGTSGGSSYNEQFF,TGCGCCAGCAGCCTTGGGACTAGCGGGGGAAGCTCCTACAATGAGCAGTTCTTC,NA,18,TRBV4-3,TRBD2,TRBJ2-1
CASSEFWGQGGADTQYF,TGCGCCAGCAGTGAGTTTTGGGGACAGGGAGGAGCAGATACGCAGTATTTT,NA,17,TRBV10-2,TRBD1,TRBJ2-3
CASRGTGSGNEQFF,TGTGCCAGCAGGGGAACAGGTTCGGGCAATGAGCAGTTCTTC,NA,14,TRBV25-1,NA,TRBJ2-1
CSVALADTQYF,TGCAGCGTTGCACTGGCAGATACGCAGTATTTT,NA,11,TRBV29-1,NA,TRBJ2-3
CASTAGSGNNEQFF,TGTGCCAGCACAGCGGGATCTGGTAACAATGAGCAGTTCTTC,NA,14,TRBV11-3,TRBD2,TRBJ2-1
CASSQVIVGATNEKLFF,TGCGCCAGCAGCCAAGTGATAGTCGGTGCAACTAATGAAAAACTGTTTTTT,NA,17,TRBV4-3,NA,TRBJ1-4